The present TCR beta chain was sequenced within a study of cytomegalovirus exposure and HLA in healthy donors. The study, taken as a whole, reports: Most TCR sequences proved rare, with some public TCRs found in many donors. CMV serostatus stood as the only immune exposure information on hand.

PCR involved 60 Vbeta and 13 Jbeta primers. Under the authors' procedure: There were around 78 million unique TCR beta chains by a later count, and some 12 million of them were shared. Method: immunoSEQ multiplex PCR; TCRdb's copy keeps in-frame clones and lacks some. That table is the source of V, J and clone size, and D and trimming were worked out from the DNA. The sample consists of about 80,000 clones, approximately 67% of them appearing once. Points on this clone: What it binds is unknown.

Germline V gives CDR1 MDHEN, CDR2 SYDVKM. The CDR3 sequence is 13 residues long. Deletions cut 3 bases from V and 5 bases from J, with 10 bases between. The receptor was derived from a male donor in good health and CMV-seropositive. The chain uses TRBV28 and TRBJ2-5; D not resolved. Source material: PBMCs. CDR3 sequence (DNA): TGTGCCAGCAGTTTGTTGGCGCGGGAGACCCAGTACTTC. Its translation: CASSLLARETQYF.